This T cell receptor beta chain was sequenced during a study of CD8+ T cells in alopecia areata. Broader study findings: Across lesional scalp, and particularly alopecia totalis/universalis, clonality surpassed that of normal scalp.

The treatment was: oral pan-JAK inhibitor, 5-10 mg twice daily. About this clone: Its antigen remains unknown.

V was trimmed by 7 bases and J by 1 base, leaving 13 bases between them. Per the germline V gene, CDR1 is SQVTM and CDR2 is ANQGSEA. CDR3 length: 13 residues. Sequencing used cDNA as its template, made by extracting RNA and reverse transcribing it. The protocol was immunoSEQ multiplex PCR, while the TCRdb copy is restricted to in-frame clones and leaves out a portion. The repertoire consists of approximately 210,000 clones, with roughly 60% occurring once and the leading ten covering under 1.2%. The sample was CD4+ T cells sorted from blood, taken at week 24, from a patient treated with tofacitinib. This sequence originates from a human donor with alopecia areata. The V and J genes are TRBV29-1 and TRBJ1-1; the D gene is possibly TRBD1 (5 bases). CDR3 nucleotides: TGCAGCGGGCACAGGCCGGCGAACACTGAAGCTTTCTTT. Protein product: CSGHRPANTEAFF. The full variable domain, in which reference TRBV29-1 and TRBJ1-1 provide the parts outside the CDR3, is SAVISQKPSRDICQRGTSLTIQCQVDSQVTMMFWYRQQPGQSLTLIATANQGSEATYESGFVIDKFPISRPNLTFSTLTVSNMSPEDSSIYLCSGHRPANTEAFFGQGTRLTVV.